The 12 T cell receptor beta chains in this list originate from one sample, sequenced in a study of graft-versus-host responses after intestinal transplantation. Their specific antigens are unknown. Sequenced by immunoSEQ multiplex PCR; TCRdb stores in-frame clones only, minus some. The sample holds 20,000 to 25,000 clones, about four fifths seen once. This sample comprised unstimulated CD8+ T cells sorted from spleen or lymph node cells, obtained before transplant. The receptors were sampled from a human donor who was the organ donor for an intestinal transplant.

The table lists this clone with a few counts. The chain carries TRBV1 and TRBJ2-7; the table's D gene call, TRBD2, was not cross checked with the DNA. TRBV1 is a documented pseudogene. This CDR3 is 13 amino acids long. In DNA form, the CDR3 reads TGCACCAGCAGCCAGGGGAGCTCCTACGAGCAGTACTTC. Translating gives CTSSQGSSYEQYF.

This clone was counted a single time. The V call is TRBV7-9, the J call TRBJ2-3; D uncertain. The germline CDR1 and CDR2 sequences are SEHNR and FQNEAQ (reference sequence). The length of the CDR3 is 12 residues. The V and J ends lost 3 bases and 4 bases respectively, with 5 bases between them. Written as DNA, the CDR3 is TGTGCCAGCAGCTTGGTGTCAGATACGCAGTATTTT. Its translation is CASSLVSDTQYF.

The chain is built from TRBV7-9 and TRBJ2-7; D unclear. This CDR3 region has 15 residues. V was pared by 1 base and J by 2 bases, with 12 bases between. Germline V gene sequence: CDR1 SEHNR, CDR2 FQNEAQ (reference sequence). The CDR3 loop reads CASSLELDNAYEQYF. The CDR3, as DNA: TGTGCCAGCAGCTTAGAATTAGACAACGCCTACGAGCAGTACTTC.

J is TRBJ2-3 and V is TRBV14; no clear D. Germline assignment: CDR1 SGHDN and CDR2 FVKESK. Trimming removed 3 bases at V and 1 base at J, with 14 bases between. The CDR3 sequence is 16 residues long. The CDR3 DNA sequence: TGTGCCAGCAGCCATATGGTCGGCGGACGCACAGATACGCAGTATTTT. It yields the protein CASSHMVGGRTDTQYF.

This clone was seen only a few times. The chain carries TRBV4-1 and TRBJ2-7; 12 positions agree with TRBD2. The CDR3 extends over 15 amino acids. Germline trimming cut 4 bases from V and 2 bases from J; bases unmatched to any gene: 3. Germline CDR1 MGHRA, CDR2 YSYEKL. The CDR3 spells CASSPLAGGPYEQYF. In nucleotides, the CDR3 is TGCGCCAGCAGCCCCCTAGCGGGGGGGCCCTACGAGCAGTACTTC.

The chain joins TRBV19 to TRBJ2-7; the match to TRBD1 covers 7 bases. The CDR3 is 12 amino acids. Germline loops: CDR1 LNHDA, CDR2 SQIVND (reference sequence). With 6 bases clipped from V and 7 bases from J, the junction kept 6 bases outside the gene matches. The CDR3 region is CASRKGAEEQYF. The CDR3 nucleotides are TGTGCCAGTAGGAAGGGGGCGGAGGAGCAGTACTTC.

In regard to this clone: Other nucleotide sequences from this sample produce the same CDR3. CDR3 DNA: TGTGCCATCAGTGAGGGCGGCTACGAGCAGTACTTC. This encodes CAISEGGYEQYF. V gene TRBV10-3 combines with J gene TRBJ2-7; D gene ambiguous. The CDR3 totals 12 residues. The V gene lost 2 bases and the J gene lost 3 bases, with 5 bases spanning the gap. Germline V gene lookup returns CDR1 ENHRY and CDR2 SYGVKD.

This sequence joins TRBV11-2 and TRBJ2-3; D tentatively reads TRBD1 or TRBD2 (5 bases each). Trimming stripped 4 bases from V and 0 bases from J, with 23 bases between. Germline CDR1 SGHAT, CDR2 FQNNGV. The CDR3 spans 19 residues. CDR3 nucleotide sequence: TGTGCCAGCAGCTCCCAAACGGGGCCGAATATGTTTAGCACAGATACGCAGTATTTT. This codes for CASSSQTGPNMFSTDTQYF.

The rearrangement joins TRBV5-4 to TRBJ1-1; D might be TRBD1 (6 bases). CDR1 and CDR2 from the germline V gene are SGHNT and YYREEE (reference sequence). V lost 3 bases to trimming and J lost 0 bases, with 12 bases between them. The length of the CDR3 is 15 residues. CDR3 DNA sequence: TGTGCCAGCAGCTATTCCAGGGGCGTGAACACTGAAGCTTTCTTT. Translated: CASSYSRGVNTEAFF. The whole variable domain, filled in from reference TRBV5-4 and TRBJ1-1, reads ETGVTQSPTHLIKTRGQQVTLRCSSQSGHNTVSWYQQALGQGPQFIFQYYREEENGRGNFPPRFSGLQFPNYSSELNVNALELDDSALYLCASSYSRGVNTEAFFGQGTRLTVV.

V is TRBV5-4 and J is TRBJ1-1, with D maybe TRBD1 (5 bases). The CDR3 consists of 12 residues. Trimming took off 3 bases at V and 2 bases at J, with 5 bases between the two ends. Germline V gives CDR1 SGHNT, CDR2 YYREEE (reference sequence). The CDR3 here is CASSWDNTEAFF. CDR3 bases: TGTGCCAGCAGCTGGGACAACACTGAAGCTTTCTTT.

Comments on this clone: One end of the junction does not line up with germline, which may come from a read error. The gene calls are TRBV14 and TRBJ2-7; the D is unclear. CDR3 length: 12 amino acids. Germline lookup yields CDR1 SGHDN and CDR2 FVKESK. CDR3 nucleotide sequence: TGTGCCGGCAGCCAGGACTCCTACGAGCAGTACTTC. It specifies CAGSQDSYEQYF.

The chain uses TRBV7-9 and TRBJ2-7; D is perhaps TRBD1 (5 bases). In germline, CDR1 is SEHNR, CDR2 FQNEAQ (reference sequence). Trimming cost V 5 bases and J 3 bases, with 11 bases left between them. CDR3 length equals 13 residues. Written as DNA, the CDR3 is TGTGCCAGCAGCCCTGGACATGACTACGAGCAGTACTTC. This encodes CASSPGHDYEQYF.